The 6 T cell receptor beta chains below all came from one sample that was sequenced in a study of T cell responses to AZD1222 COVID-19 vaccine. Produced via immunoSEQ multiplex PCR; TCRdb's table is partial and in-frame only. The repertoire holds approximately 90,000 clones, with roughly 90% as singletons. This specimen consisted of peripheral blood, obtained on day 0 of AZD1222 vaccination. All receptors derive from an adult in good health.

CDR3: CASSQGPSGSYNEQFF. The CDR3 DNA reads TGTGCCAGCAGCCAGGGTCCTAGCGGCTCCTACAATGAGCAGTTCTTC. J is TRBJ2-1 and V is TRBV5-4, with 7 bases aligning to TRBD2. The length of the CDR3 is 16 residues. Germline lookup yields CDR1 SGHNT and CDR2 YYREEE (reference sequence). Trimming cost V 4 bases and J 0 bases; bases outside gene matches: 7.

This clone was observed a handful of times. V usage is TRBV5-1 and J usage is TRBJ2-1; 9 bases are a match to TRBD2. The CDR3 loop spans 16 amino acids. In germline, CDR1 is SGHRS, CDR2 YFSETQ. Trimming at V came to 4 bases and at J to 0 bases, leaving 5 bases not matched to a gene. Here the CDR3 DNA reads TGCGCCAGCAGCCCACAGACTAGCGGCTCCTACAATGAGCAGTTCTTC. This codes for CASSPQTSGSYNEQFF.

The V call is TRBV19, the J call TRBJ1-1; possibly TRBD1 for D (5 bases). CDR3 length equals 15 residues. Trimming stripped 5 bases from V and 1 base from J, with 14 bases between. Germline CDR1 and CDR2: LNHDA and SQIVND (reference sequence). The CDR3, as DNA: TGTGCCAGTAGTTTGCAGGGAGGTGGGAACACTGAAGCTTTCTTT. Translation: CASSLQGGGNTEAFF.

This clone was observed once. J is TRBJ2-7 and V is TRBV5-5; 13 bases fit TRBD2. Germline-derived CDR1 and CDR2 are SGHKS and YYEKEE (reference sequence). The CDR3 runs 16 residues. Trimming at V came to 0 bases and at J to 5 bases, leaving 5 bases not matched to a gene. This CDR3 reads CASSLGTSGGRDEQYF. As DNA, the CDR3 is TGTGCCAGCAGCTTGGGGACTAGCGGGGGACGCGACGAGCAGTACTTC.

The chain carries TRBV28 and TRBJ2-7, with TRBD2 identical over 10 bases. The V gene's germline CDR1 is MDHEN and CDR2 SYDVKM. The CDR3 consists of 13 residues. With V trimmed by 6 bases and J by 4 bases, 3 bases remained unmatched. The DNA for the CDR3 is TGTGCCAGCAGAACTAGCGGGACGTACGAGCAGTACTTC. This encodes CASRTSGTYEQYF.

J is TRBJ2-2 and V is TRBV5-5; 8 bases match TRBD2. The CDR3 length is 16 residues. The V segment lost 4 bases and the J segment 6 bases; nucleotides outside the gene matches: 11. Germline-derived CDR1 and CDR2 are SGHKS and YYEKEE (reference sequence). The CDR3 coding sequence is TGTGCCAGCAGCGGTACTGGCGGGGGGAGCGCCGGGGAGCTGTTTTTT. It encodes CASSGTGGGSAGELFF. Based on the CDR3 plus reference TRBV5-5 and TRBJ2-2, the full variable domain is DAGVTQSPTHLIKTRGQQVTLRCSPISGHKSVSWYQQVLGQGPQFIFQYYEKEERGRGNFPDRFSARQFPNYSSELNVNALLLGDSALYLCASSGTGGGSAGELFFGEGSRLTVL.